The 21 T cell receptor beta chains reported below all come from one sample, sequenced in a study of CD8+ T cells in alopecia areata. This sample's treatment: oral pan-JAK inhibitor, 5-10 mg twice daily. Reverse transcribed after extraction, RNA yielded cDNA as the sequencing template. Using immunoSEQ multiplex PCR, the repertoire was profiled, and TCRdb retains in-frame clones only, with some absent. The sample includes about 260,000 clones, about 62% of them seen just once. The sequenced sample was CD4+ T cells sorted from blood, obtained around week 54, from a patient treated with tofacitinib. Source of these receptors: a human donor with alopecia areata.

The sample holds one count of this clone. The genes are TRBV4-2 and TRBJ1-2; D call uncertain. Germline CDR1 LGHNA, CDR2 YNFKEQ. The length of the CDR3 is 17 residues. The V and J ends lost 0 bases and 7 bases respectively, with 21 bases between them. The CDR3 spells CASSQDVRRPSSGGYTF. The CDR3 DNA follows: TGTGCCAGCAGCCAAGATGTCCGTAGGCCGTCCTCGGGTGGCTACACCTTC.

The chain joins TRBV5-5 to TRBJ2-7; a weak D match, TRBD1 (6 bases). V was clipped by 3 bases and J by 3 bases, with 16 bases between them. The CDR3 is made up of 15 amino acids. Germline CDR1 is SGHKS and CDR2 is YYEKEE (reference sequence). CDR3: CASSSRDTIYYEQYF. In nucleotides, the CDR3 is TGTGCCAGCAGCTCCAGGGACACAATTTACTACGAGCAGTACTTC.

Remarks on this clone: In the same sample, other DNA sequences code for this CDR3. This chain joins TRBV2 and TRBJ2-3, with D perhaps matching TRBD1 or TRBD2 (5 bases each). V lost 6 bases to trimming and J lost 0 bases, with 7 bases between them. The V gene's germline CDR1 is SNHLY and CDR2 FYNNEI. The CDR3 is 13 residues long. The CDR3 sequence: CASRRDSTDTQYF. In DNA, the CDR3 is TGTGCCAGCAGACGGGACAGCACAGATACGCAGTATTTT.

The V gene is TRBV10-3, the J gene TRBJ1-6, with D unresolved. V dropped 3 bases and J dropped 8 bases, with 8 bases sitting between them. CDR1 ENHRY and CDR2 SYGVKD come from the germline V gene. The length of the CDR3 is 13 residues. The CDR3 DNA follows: TGTGCCATCAGTGACAGCTGGGATTCACCCCTCCACTTT. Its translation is CAISDSWDSPLHF.

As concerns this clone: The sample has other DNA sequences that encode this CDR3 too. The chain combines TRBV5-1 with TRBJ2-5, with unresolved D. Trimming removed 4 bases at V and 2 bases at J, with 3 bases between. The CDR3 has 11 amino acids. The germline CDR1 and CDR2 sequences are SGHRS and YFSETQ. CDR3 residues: CASSLQETQYF. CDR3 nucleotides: TGCGCCAGCAGCCTTCAAGAGACCCAGTACTTC.

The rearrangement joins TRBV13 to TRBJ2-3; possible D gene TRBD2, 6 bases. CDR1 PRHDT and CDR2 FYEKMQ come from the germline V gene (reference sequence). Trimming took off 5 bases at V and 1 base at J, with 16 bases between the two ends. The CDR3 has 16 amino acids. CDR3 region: CASSRRRGGGTDTQYF. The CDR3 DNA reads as TGTGCCAGCAGCCGTCGGCGGGGCGGGGGCACAGATACGCAGTATTTT.

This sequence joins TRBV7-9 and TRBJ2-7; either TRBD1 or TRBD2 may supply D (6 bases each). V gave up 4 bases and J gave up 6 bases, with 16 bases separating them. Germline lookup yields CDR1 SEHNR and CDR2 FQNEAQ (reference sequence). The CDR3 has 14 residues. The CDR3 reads CASSSGRGLIEQYF. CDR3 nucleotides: TGTGCCAGCAGCTCGGGACGGGGGCTAATCGAGCAGTACTTC.

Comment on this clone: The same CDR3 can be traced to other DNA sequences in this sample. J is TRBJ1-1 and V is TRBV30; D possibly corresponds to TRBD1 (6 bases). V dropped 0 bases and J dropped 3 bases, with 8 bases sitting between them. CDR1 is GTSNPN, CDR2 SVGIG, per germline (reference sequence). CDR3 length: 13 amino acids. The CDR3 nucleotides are TGTGCCTGGAGTGTTAGGGGGGACACTGAAGCTTTCTTT. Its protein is CAWSVRGDTEAFF.

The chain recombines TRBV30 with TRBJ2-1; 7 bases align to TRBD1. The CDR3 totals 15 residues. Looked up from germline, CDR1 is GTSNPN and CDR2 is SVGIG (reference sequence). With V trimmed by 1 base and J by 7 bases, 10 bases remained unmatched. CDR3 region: CAWSARRGIGNEQFF. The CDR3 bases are TGTGCCTGGAGTGCACGCAGGGGGATAGGAAATGAGCAGTTCTTC.

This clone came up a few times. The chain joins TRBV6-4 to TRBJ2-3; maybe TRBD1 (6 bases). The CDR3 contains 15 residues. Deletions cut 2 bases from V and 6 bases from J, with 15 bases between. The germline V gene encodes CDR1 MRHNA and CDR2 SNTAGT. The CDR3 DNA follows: TGTGCCAGCAGTGACGGCCCACAGGGCGGCGATACGCAGTATTTT. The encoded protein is CASSDGPQGGDTQYF.

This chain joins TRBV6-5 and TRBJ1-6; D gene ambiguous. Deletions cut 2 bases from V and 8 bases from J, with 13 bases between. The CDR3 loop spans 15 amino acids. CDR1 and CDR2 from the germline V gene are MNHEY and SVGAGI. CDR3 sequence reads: CASSYAAASYSPLHF. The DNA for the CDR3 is TGTGCCAGCAGTTACGCCGCGGCCTCCTATTCACCCCTCCACTTT.

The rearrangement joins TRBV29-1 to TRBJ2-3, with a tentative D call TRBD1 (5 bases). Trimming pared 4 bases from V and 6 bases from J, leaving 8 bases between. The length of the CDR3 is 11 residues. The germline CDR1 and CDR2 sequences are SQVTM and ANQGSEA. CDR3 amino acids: CSVVSGDTQYF. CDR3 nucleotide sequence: TGCAGCGTTGTATCAGGGGATACGCAGTATTTT.

CDR3 DNA sequence: TGTGCCAGCACCCACGACAGGGTAAATGAGCAGTTCTTC. Protein sequence: CASTHDRVNEQFF. The genes are TRBV6-1 and TRBJ2-1; the match to TRBD1 covers 7 bases. Germline V CDR1 and CDR2: MNHNS, SASEGT. Germline trimming cut 7 bases from V and 7 bases from J; bases unmatched to any gene: 7. This CDR3 has 13 amino acids.

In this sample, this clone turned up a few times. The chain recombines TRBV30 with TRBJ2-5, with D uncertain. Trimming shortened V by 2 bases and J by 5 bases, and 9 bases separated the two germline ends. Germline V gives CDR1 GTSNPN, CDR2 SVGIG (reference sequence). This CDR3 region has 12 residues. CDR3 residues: CAWSPGFETQYF. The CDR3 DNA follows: TGTGCCTGGAGTCCCGGGTTCGAGACCCAGTACTTC. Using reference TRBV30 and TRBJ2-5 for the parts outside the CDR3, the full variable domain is SQTIHQWPATLVQPVGSPLSLECTVEGTSNPNLYWYRQAAGRGLQLLFYSVGIGQISSEVPQNLSASRPQDRQFILSSKKLLLSDSGFYLCAWSPGFETQYFGPGTRLLVL.

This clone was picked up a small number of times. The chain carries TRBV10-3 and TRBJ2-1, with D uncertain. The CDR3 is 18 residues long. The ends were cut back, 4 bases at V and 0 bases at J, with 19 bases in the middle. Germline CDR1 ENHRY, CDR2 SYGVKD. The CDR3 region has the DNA TGTGCCATCAGTGTCAAGGATTCTATACCCAACTCCTACAATGAGCAGTTCTTC. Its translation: CAISVKDSIPNSYNEQFF.

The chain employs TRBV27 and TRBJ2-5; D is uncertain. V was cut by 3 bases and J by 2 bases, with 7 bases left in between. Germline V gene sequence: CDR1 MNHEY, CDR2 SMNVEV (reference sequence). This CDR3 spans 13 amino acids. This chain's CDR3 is CASSLTLQETQYF. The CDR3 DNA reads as TGTGCCAGCAGTTTGACTCTTCAAGAGACCCAGTACTTC.

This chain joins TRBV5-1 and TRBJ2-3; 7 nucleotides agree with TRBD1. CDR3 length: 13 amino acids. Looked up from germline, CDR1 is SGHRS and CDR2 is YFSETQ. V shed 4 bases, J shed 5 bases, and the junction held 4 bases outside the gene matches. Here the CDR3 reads CASSPYRGDTQYF. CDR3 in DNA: TGCGCCAGCAGCCCGTACAGGGGAGATACGCAGTATTTT.

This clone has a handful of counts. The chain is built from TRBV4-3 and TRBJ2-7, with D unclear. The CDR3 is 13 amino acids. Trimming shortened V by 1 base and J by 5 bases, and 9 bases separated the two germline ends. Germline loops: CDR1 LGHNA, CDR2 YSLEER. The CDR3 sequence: CASSQGPWDEQYF. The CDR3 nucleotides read TGCGCCAGCAGCCAAGGCCCTTGGGACGAGCAGTACTTC.

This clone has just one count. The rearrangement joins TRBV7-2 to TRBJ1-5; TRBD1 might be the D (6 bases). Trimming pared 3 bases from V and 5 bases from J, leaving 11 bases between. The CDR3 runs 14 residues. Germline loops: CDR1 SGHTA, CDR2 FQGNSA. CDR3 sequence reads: CASSFTGRDQPQHF. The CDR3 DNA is TGTGCCAGCAGCTTCACAGGGAGGGATCAGCCCCAGCATTTT.

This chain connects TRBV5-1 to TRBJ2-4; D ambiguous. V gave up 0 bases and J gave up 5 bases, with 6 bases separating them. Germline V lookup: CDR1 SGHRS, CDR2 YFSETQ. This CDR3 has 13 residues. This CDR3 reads CASSLGSENIQYF. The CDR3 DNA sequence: TGCGCCAGCAGCTTGGGGTCGGAAAACATTCAGTACTTC. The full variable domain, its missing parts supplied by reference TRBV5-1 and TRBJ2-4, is KAGVTQTPRYLIKTRGQQVTLSCSPISGHRSVSWYQQTPGQGLQFLFEYFSETQRNKGNFPGRFSGRQFSNSRSEMNVSTLELGDSALYLCASSLGSENIQYFGAGTRLSVL.

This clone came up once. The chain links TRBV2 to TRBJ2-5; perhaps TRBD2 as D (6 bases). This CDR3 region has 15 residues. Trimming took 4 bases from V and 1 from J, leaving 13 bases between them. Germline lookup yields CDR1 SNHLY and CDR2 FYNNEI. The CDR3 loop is CASSGIRGIQETQYF. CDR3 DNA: TGTGCCAGCAGTGGAATACGCGGGATCCAAGAGACCCAGTACTTC.